The rows below give T cell receptor beta chains drawn from one sample of a study of T-cell reconstitution after alpha-beta-depleted transplantation in children. Using its own MiXCR run on the PCR reads, TCRdb lists one record per CDR3 protein. The sample contains around 230,000 distinct CDR3 sequences, approximately 19% of which appear only once. This specimen consisted of PBMCs, mostly from graft donor cells, obtained 360 days after TCRalphabeta/CD19-depleted stem cell transplant. The receptors derive from a male patient aged 2 to 9 who had a stem cell transplant for acute lymphoblastic leukemia, so the T cells may come from the graft donor. Both conserved end residues are part of each CDR3. Each record gives: clone size, J gene, V gene, D gene, CDR3 DNA, CDR3 protein. A D gene is named only where the DNA matches it firmly. A row's size may be missing; if present it is once, few, many or a size class.

clone size: .
J gene: TRBJ2-3
V gene: TRBV7-9
D gene: TRBD1
CDR3 DNA: TGTGCCAGCAGCTTAGGGGACAGGGCGACAGATACGCAGTATTTT
CDR3 protein: CASSLGDRATDTQYF

clone size: .
J gene: TRBJ1-1
V gene: TRBV5-1
D gene: .
CDR3 DNA: TGCGCCAGCAGCCCTGGTAATACAGGGTTAGGGAACACTGAAGCTTTCTTT
CDR3 protein: CASSPGNTGLGNTEAFF

clone size: .
J gene: TRBJ2-1
V gene: TRBV14
D gene: .
CDR3 DNA: TGTGCCAGCAGTCTTTCGGGGATCCCTCGGAATGAGCAGTTCTTC
CDR3 protein: CASSLSGIPRNEQFF

clone size: .
J gene: TRBJ2-7
V gene: TRBV18
D gene: TRBD1
CDR3 DNA: TGTGCCAGCTCACCAGACAGGGTATTGGGCGAGCAGTACTTC
CDR3 protein: CASSPDRVLGEQYF

clone size: .
J gene: TRBJ2-7
V gene: TRBV20-1
D gene: TRBD2
CDR3 DNA: TGCAGTGCTAGGCTACTAGCGGCGGCCTCCTACGAGCAGTACTTC
CDR3 protein: CSARLLAAASYEQYF

clone size: .
J gene: TRBJ1-6
V gene: TRBV9
D gene: .
CDR3 DNA: TGTGCCAGCAGCGGGGACGGGGGTAATTCACCCCTCCACTTT
CDR3 protein: CASSGDGGNSPLHF

clone size: few
J gene: TRBJ2-3
V gene: TRBV29-1
D gene: .
CDR3 DNA: TGCAGCGTTGGTCTAAGGATAACAGATACGCAGTATTTT
CDR3 protein: CSVGLRITDTQYF

clone size: few
J gene: TRBJ1-2
V gene: TRBV10-3
D gene: TRBD1
CDR3 DNA: TGTGCCATCCTAATAGAGACAGGGCATGGCTACACCTTC
CDR3 protein: CAILIETGHGYTF

clone size: few
J gene: TRBJ2-5
V gene: TRBV7-7
D gene: TRBD1
CDR3 DNA: TGTGCCAGCAGCGCCGGGACAGGGCCCCAAGAGACCCAGTACTTC
CDR3 protein: CASSAGTGPQETQYF

clone size: .
J gene: TRBJ2-5
V gene: TRBV6-1
D gene: TRBD1
CDR3 DNA: TGTGCCAGCAGGACGGACAGGGGGCGTGAGACCCAGTACTTC
CDR3 protein: CASRTDRGRETQYF

clone size: few
J gene: TRBJ1-4
V gene: TRBV3-1
D gene: .
CDR3 DNA: TGTGCCAGCAGCCAAGATGGCAGGGCTAATGAAAAACTGTTTTTT
CDR3 protein: CASSQDGRANEKLFF

clone size: .
J gene: TRBJ2-7
V gene: TRBV11-2
D gene: TRBD2
CDR3 DNA: TGTGCCAGCAGCTTACTAGCGGGAGGGCCATGGCAGTACTTC
CDR3 protein: CASSLLAGGPWQYF

clone size: many
J gene: TRBJ2-7
V gene: TRBV6-6
D gene: .
CDR3 DNA: TGTGCCAGCAGTACCCCAGGGAACGAGCAGTACTTC
CDR3 protein: CASSTPGNEQYF

clone size: few
J gene: TRBJ1-4
V gene: TRBV28
D gene: TRBD1
CDR3 DNA: TGTGCCAGCAGTTTATTGGGGACAGGGGGTGAAAAACTGTTTTTT
CDR3 protein: CASSLLGTGGEKLFF

clone size: few
J gene: TRBJ1-2
V gene: TRBV20-1
D gene: TRBD1
CDR3 DNA: TGCAGTGCTCTCTCCGGGACAGGGGTTGGCTACACCTTC
CDR3 protein: CSALSGTGVGYTF

clone size: .
J gene: TRBJ2-5
V gene: TRBV30
D gene: .
CDR3 DNA: TGTGCCTGGAGCGCGACATTTCAAGAGACCCAGTACTTC
CDR3 protein: CAWSATFQETQYF

clone size: few
J gene: TRBJ2-6
V gene: TRBV18
D gene: TRBD1
CDR3 DNA: TGTGCCAGCTCACCACCGACAGGGCGAGCGGTCGGGGCCAACGTCCTGACTTTC
CDR3 protein: CASSPPTGRAVGANVLTF

clone size: .
J gene: TRBJ2-5
V gene: TRBV4-3
D gene: .
CDR3 DNA: TGCGCCAGCAGCCAAGAAAAGCATCGGGAGACCCAGTACTTC
CDR3 protein: CASSQEKHRETQYF

clone size: .
J gene: TRBJ2-2
V gene: TRBV7-6
D gene: .
CDR3 DNA: TGTGCCAGCAGCTTAGCGGCCTCAGGCAACACCGGGGAGCTGTTTTTT
CDR3 protein: CASSLAASGNTGELFF

clone size: many
J gene: TRBJ2-5
V gene: TRBV20-1
D gene: TRBD2
CDR3 DNA: TGCAGTGCTAGAACGTCGGTGACTAGCGGGAGCCCAGAGACCCAGTACTTC
CDR3 protein: CSARTSVTSGSPETQYF

clone size: many
J gene: TRBJ2-1
V gene: TRBV4-2
D gene: .
CDR3 DNA: TGTGCCAGCAGCCAACCGGTCATGGGTGAGCAGTTCTTC
CDR3 protein: CASSQPVMGEQFF

clone size: once
J gene: TRBJ2-2
V gene: TRBV2
D gene: TRBD2
CDR3 DNA: TGTGCCATCAGGCCCCCCGGACTAGCGGGGTCGCGCACCGGGGAGCTGTTTTTT
CDR3 protein: CAIRPPGLAGSRTGELFF

clone size: .
J gene: TRBJ2-3
V gene: TRBV4-1
D gene: .
CDR3 DNA: TGCGCCAGCAGCCAAGGGACGTCGGACAGCACAGATACGCAGTATTTT
CDR3 protein: CASSQGTSDSTDTQYF